The entry below gives a single T cell receptor (beta chain) sequence along with its context. This sample is part of a study of blood T cell repertoires in COVID-19. Study-wide background: From T cells, B-cell-depleted T cells, or PBMCs came the material, which was cDNA or gDNA.

The table came from immunoSEQ multiplex PCR; TCRdb's copy has only in-frame clones and leaves some out. Of 250,000 or so clones in the sample, about 85% were seen once. Germline CDR1 is SNHLY and CDR2 is FYNNEI. V gave up 7 bases and J gave up 6 bases; unmatched junction bases: 3. This CDR3 has 13 amino acids. Source material: peripheral blood. The chain couples TRBV2 to TRBJ1-6; 7 bases agree with TRBD1. The clonotype comes from a man younger than 35 with active or convalescent COVID-19. The CDR3 DNA reads TGTGCCAGCATGGGACAGTCTAATTCACCCCTCCACTTT. Encoded protein: CASMGQSNSPLHF.